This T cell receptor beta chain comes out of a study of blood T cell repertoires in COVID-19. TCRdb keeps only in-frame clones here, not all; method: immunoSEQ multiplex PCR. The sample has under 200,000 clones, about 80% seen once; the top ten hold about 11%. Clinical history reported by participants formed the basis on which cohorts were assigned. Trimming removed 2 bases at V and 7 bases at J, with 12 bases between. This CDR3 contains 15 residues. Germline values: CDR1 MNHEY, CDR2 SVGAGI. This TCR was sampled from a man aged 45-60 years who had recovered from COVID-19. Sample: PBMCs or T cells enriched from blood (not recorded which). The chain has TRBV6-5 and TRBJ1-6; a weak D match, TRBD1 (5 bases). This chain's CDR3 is CASSYNIRANSPLHF. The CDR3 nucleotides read TGTGCCAGCAGTTACAATATCAGGGCCAATTCACCCCTCCACTTT.